The 5 T cell receptor beta chains below all came from one sample that was sequenced in a study of T cell changes during pregnancy in multiple sclerosis. Method: immunoSEQ multiplex PCR; TCRdb's copy keeps in-frame clones and lacks some. The data contain around 95,000 clones, 92% of them singletons. The sequenced sample was peripheral blood, obtained after pregnancy. Receptors were obtained from a female donor in good health, enrolled as a control in a pregnancy study.

V gene TRBV19 combines with J gene TRBJ1-1; TRBD1 agrees at 7 bases. The CDR3 has 15 amino acids. Germline CDR1 and CDR2: LNHDA and SQIVND (reference sequence). With 7 bases clipped from V and 1 base from J, the junction kept 9 bases outside the gene matches. The CDR3 bases are TGTGCCAGTAATAAACAGGGGCCGGGGAACACTGAAGCTTTCTTT. Residues: CASNKQGPGNTEAFF.

This chain joins TRBV27 and TRBJ1-5; tentatively, D is TRBD1 (6 bases). Looked up from germline, CDR1 is MNHEY and CDR2 is SMNVEV (reference sequence). The CDR3 totals 15 residues. With 0 bases removed from V and 1 base from J, the gap between germline ends came to 7 bases. The DNA for the CDR3 is TGTGCCAGCAGTTTATCAAGGGGGAGCAATCAGCCCCAGCATTTT. Protein: CASSLSRGSNQPQHF.

The chain recombines TRBV9 with TRBJ1-2; D unclear. V was shortened by 0 bases and J by 4 bases, with 7 bases between the two germline ends. CDR1 and CDR2 from the germline V gene are SGDLS and YYNGEE. This CDR3 region has 13 residues. The chain's CDR3 is CASSVEQSYGYTF. CDR3 coding DNA: TGTGCCAGCAGCGTAGAACAAAGCTATGGCTACACCTTC.

As regards this clone: The sample carries other DNA sequences with the same CDR3. This chain joins TRBV10-3 and TRBJ1-5; weak D call: TRBD1 (5 bases). Trimming shortened V by 10 bases and J by 4 bases, and 14 bases separated the two germline ends. This CDR3 is built from 13 residues. Germline V gene data show CDR1 as ENHRY and CDR2 as SYGVKD. The CDR3 DNA reads TGTGCCACCTTGAATCCAGGGAATCAGCCCCAGCATTTT. This translates into CATLNPGNQPQHF.

The J gene is TRBJ2-7, the V gene TRBV29-1; perhaps TRBD1 as D (7 bases). The CDR3 loop spans 12 amino acids. V lost 7 bases and J 3 bases, leaving 13 bases between the germline ends. Per germline, CDR1 SQVTM and CDR2 ANQGSEA. CDR3 sequence: CSARDSIYEQYF. CDR3 nucleotides: TGCAGCGCGCGGGACAGCATCTACGAGCAGTACTTC.